The rows below give T cell receptor beta chains drawn from one sample of a study of post-analysis software for immune sequencing data. MiXCR, applied by TCRdb to the PCR reads, yields one record per CDR3 protein. Found here are approximately 730,000 distinct CDR3 sequences, about half of them singletons; the top ten hold 4.9%. Source material: blood. The receptors here all came from a girl between 5 and 17 years old with multiple sclerosis. Each CDR3 is given with its conserved first and last residue. A D gene is named only where the DNA matches it firmly. Not all rows give a size; the values are once, few, many and, for expanded clones, a class.

d_call,v_call,j_call,clone_size,cdr3_aa,cdr3_nt
-,TRBV5-1,TRBJ2-7,few,CASSLDRSWEQYF,TGCGCCAGCAGCTTGGACAGATCGTGGGAGCAGTACTTC
TRBD2,TRBV7-2,TRBJ2-7,-,CASSLRGLAGGVNEQYF,TGTGCCAGCAGCCTAAGGGGACTAGCGGGAGGTGTAAACGAGCAGTACTTC
TRBD2,TRBV24-1,TRBJ2-3,few,CATSGLAGANTDTQYF,TGTGCCACCAGTGGCCTAGCGGGAGCGAACACAGATACGCAGTATTTT
TRBD2,TRBV18,TRBJ2-3,few,CASAQLASNTDTQYF,TGTGCCAGCGCCCAACTAGCGTCTAACACAGATACGCAGTATTTT
-,TRBV2,TRBJ1-2,-,CASSDEPGRYGYTF,TGTGCCAGCAGTGACGAGCCGGGTCGATATGGCTACACCTTC
TRBD2,TRBV12-3/TRBV12-4,TRBJ2-1,-,CASSFYPGGSVNNEQFF,TGTGCCAGCAGTTTCTATCCGGGAGGGTCCGTTAACAATGAGCAGTTCTTC
TRBD2,TRBV12-3/TRBV12-4,TRBJ2-5,-,CASNLGLAGVETQYF,TGTGCCAGCAATTTAGGTCTAGCGGGAGTCGAGACCCAGTACTTC
TRBD2,TRBV20-1,TRBJ2-3,-,CSARSGRRTDTQYF,TGCAGTGCCCGAAGCGGGAGACGCACAGATACGCAGTATTTT
-,TRBV12-3/TRBV12-4,TRBJ1-2,-,CASSSSGRGYTF,TGTGCCAGCAGTTCCTCGGGCCGCGGCTACACCTTC
-,TRBV25-1,TRBJ1-1,-,CASRDRTETEAFF,TGTGCCAGCCGCGATCGGACAGAGACTGAAGCTTTCTTT
-,TRBV10-3,TRBJ2-7,-,CAISRVNSYEQYF,TGTGCCATCAGCCGGGTCAATTCCTACGAGCAGTACTTC
-,TRBV6-5,TRBJ2-7,once,CASRSGDGPPFYEQYF,TGTGCCAGCAGATCGGGTGACGGTCCCCCGTTCTACGAGCAGTACTTC
-,TRBV3-1,TRBJ2-5,-,CASSHRSAGETQYF,TGTGCCAGCAGCCATAGGTCGGCGGGAGAGACCCAGTACTTC
-,TRBV12-3/TRBV12-4,TRBJ2-7,-,CASSFPGREGYEQYF,TGTGCCAGCAGTTTTCCAGGTCGCGAGGGCTACGAGCAGTACTTC
TRBD1,TRBV24-1,TRBJ2-3,-,CATQRKGATDTQYF,TGTGCCACCCAACGTAAGGGGGCAACAGATACGCAGTATTTT